What follows are 12 T cell receptor beta chains derived from one specimen sequenced in a study of blood T cell repertoires in COVID-19. Only in-frame clones appear in the TCRdb table, and some are missing; sequencing was by immunoSEQ multiplex PCR. Found here are more than 90,000 clones, more than 60% of them singletons; the top ten hold about 2.3%. Material for sequencing was peripheral blood. Source of these receptors: a man aged 50-60 years with acute or convalescent COVID-19.

The chain uses TRBV4-2 and TRBJ1-2, with 7 bases lining up with TRBD1. J lost 2 bases, V lost 1 base, and 4 bases had no gene match. In germline, CDR1 is LGHNA, CDR2 YNFKEQ. This CDR3 is built from 15 residues. CDR3 nucleotide sequence: TGTGCCAGCAGCCAAGGTCAGGGGGAGAACTATGGCTACACCTTC. Its protein is CASSQGQGENYGYTF.

This clone was counted once. The chain uses TRBV14 and TRBJ1-1; D is uncertain. Germline V lookup: CDR1 SGHDN, CDR2 FVKESK. The CDR3 contains 13 residues. With 2 bases removed from V and 5 bases from J, the gap between germline ends came to 9 bases. DNA for the CDR3: TGTGCCAGCAGCCAATCCCGGGGTACTGAAGCTTTCTTT. The encoded protein is CASSQSRGTEAFF. Full variable domain (rest looked up from reference TRBV14 and TRBJ1-1): EAGVTQFPSHSVIEKGQTVTLRCDPISGHDNLYWYRRVMGKEIKFLLHFVKESKQDESGMPNNRFLAERTGGTYSTLKVQPAELEDSGVYFCASSQSRGTEAFFGQGTRLTVV.

The CDR3 loop reads CASSRTSGSPYEQYF. The CDR3 DNA is TGTGCCAGCTCCAGGACTAGCGGGAGCCCCTACGAGCAGTACTTC. The chain uses TRBV27 and TRBJ2-7; TRBD2 agrees at 13 bases. Germline values: CDR1 MNHEY, CDR2 SMNVEV (reference sequence). The length of the CDR3 is 15 residues. Trimming cost V 8 bases and J 2 bases; bases outside gene matches: 6.

The rearrangement uses TRBV10-3 and TRBJ2-5, with 11 bases fitting TRBD1. Looked up from germline, CDR1 is ENHRY and CDR2 is SYGVKD. The CDR3 is 15 residues long. Unmatched junction bases numbered 8, after V lost 6 bases and J lost 5 bases. CDR3 in amino acids: CAISMDRGQWETQYF. The CDR3 DNA follows: TGTGCCATCAGCATGGACAGGGGGCAGTGGGAGACCCAGTACTTC.

This rearrangement joins TRBV27 to TRBJ2-7; weak D call: TRBD1 (6 bases). The CDR3 spans 14 residues. Trimming took 6 bases from V and 6 from J, leaving 18 bases between them. CDR1 is MNHEY and CDR2 is SMNVEV in the germline V gene (reference sequence). CDR3 region: CASRAQGLAGEQYF. CDR3 nucleotide sequence: TGTGCCAGCAGGGCCCAGGGGCTAGCCGGCGAGCAGTACTTC.

The chain recombines TRBV3-1 (or the pseudogene TRBV3-2) with TRBJ2-5; TRBD2 agrees at 10 bases. The CDR3 length is 17 residues. The germline CDR1 and CDR2 sequences are LGHDT and YNNKEL (reference sequence). V lost 0 bases to trimming and J lost 1 base; unmatched junction nucleotides: 5. This chain's CDR3 is CASSQDLAGAGQETQYF. CDR3 bases: TGTGCCAGCAGCCAAGACCTAGCGGGAGCCGGCCAAGAGACCCAGTACTTC.

J is TRBJ2-7 and V is TRBV5-1, with TRBD1 identical over 7 bases. Germline assignment: CDR1 SGHRS and CDR2 YFSETQ. The CDR3 covers 17 residues. Trimming removed 3 bases from V and 2 bases from J; junction bases left unmatched: 14. The chain's CDR3 is CASSWAPEDRRTYEQYF. The CDR3 nucleotides are TGCGCCAGCAGCTGGGCGCCCGAGGACAGGAGAACCTACGAGCAGTACTTC.

The chain couples TRBV6-1 to TRBJ1-2; D gene unclear. Trimming left V 1 base short and J 4 bases short, with 13 bases between. Germline CDR1 reads MNHNS; CDR2 reads SASEGT. The CDR3 loop spans 15 amino acids. Here the CDR3 DNA reads TGTGCCAGCAGTGAAGACCTGGGCAGCCCCTATGGCTACACCTTC. It codes for CASSEDLGSPYGYTF.

Concerning this clone itself: Within the sample, other DNA sequences also encode this same CDR3. The gene calls are TRBV19 and TRBJ1-2; tentatively, D is TRBD1 (5 bases). The CDR3 has 13 amino acids. Germline CDR1 and CDR2: LNHDA and SQIVND (reference sequence). V gave up 3 bases and J gave up 5 bases, with 10 bases separating them. CDR3 protein: CASSIGQGYGYTF. The CDR3 DNA follows: TGTGCCAGTAGTATCGGGCAGGGATATGGCTACACCTTC.

V usage is TRBV6-2 or TRBV6-3 and J usage is TRBJ1-3; 8 nucleotides align to TRBD1. From germline, CDR1 is MNHEY and CDR2 SVGEGT. Trimming at V came to 2 bases and at J to 4 bases, leaving 4 bases not matched to a gene. This CDR3 has 15 amino acids. The CDR3 loop is CASSYGGQAGNTIYF. DNA for the CDR3: TGTGCCAGCAGTTACGGGGGACAGGCCGGAAACACCATATATTTT.

The J gene is TRBJ2-3, the V gene TRBV28; TRBD1 aligns across 7 bases. Germline trimming cut 4 bases from V and 4 bases from J; bases unmatched to any gene: 11. Germline CDR1 reads MDHEN; CDR2 reads SYDVKM. The CDR3 is made up of 16 amino acids. The CDR3 DNA reads as TGTGCCAGCAGTTCGACAGGGTACGAGAGTGCAGATACGCAGTATTTT. Amino acids: CASSSTGYESADTQYF.

This chain uses TRBV18 with TRBJ1-4; maybe TRBD1 (5 bases). Germline CDR1 and CDR2: KGHSH and LQKENI. V was cut by 6 bases and J by 5 bases, with 16 bases left in between. The CDR3 runs to 15 residues. In DNA form, the CDR3 reads TGTGCCAGCTCCACATTCAGGGACTCGAATGAAAAACTGTTTTTT. Amino acid sequence: CASSTFRDSNEKLFF.